This T cell receptor beta chain emerged from a study of response to subunit inactivated influenza vaccine. Study-level results: Authors suggested each seasonal influenza vaccination recruits few new T cells.

The CDR3 contains 14 residues. Per germline, CDR1 ENHRY and CDR2 SYGVKD. V shed 8 bases, J shed 1 base, and the junction held 3 bases outside the gene matches. This clonotype has just a few counts. What it recognizes is unknown. Each CDR3 protein is one row after TCRdb ran MiXCR on the RT-PCR reads. The data show 530,000 or so distinct CDR3 sequences, with approximately 12% seen just once and around 9.6% held by the top ten. The chain uses TRBV10-3 and TRBJ2-2; the match to TRBD2 covers 8 bases. This specimen was PBMCs from blood, taken on the day of vaccination. The clonotype originates from a man aged 50 or older who received an inactivated influenza vaccine. The CDR3: CAILAGGNTGELFF. In DNA, the CDR3 is TGTGCCATCTTGGCGGGAGGGAACACCGGGGAGCTGTTTTTT.